These 29 T cell receptor beta chains came from one sample sequenced in a study of cytomegalovirus exposure and HLA in healthy donors. PCR was performed using 60 Vbeta and 13 Jbeta primers. Assay: immunoSEQ multiplex PCR; the TCRdb copy retains only in-frame clones and omits some. The table has around 170,000 clones, over 70% seen once; the top ten hold approximately 1.2%. Sequenced input: PBMCs. These receptors were collected from a man aged 45-60 years in good health and CMV-seropositive.

V is TRBV5-1 and J is TRBJ2-1, with 7 bases that match TRBD2. Germline V gene sequence: CDR1 SGHRS, CDR2 YFSETQ. V was clipped by 1 base and J by 5 bases; unmatched bases: 6. This CDR3 comprises 15 residues. The CDR3 sequence: CASSLMLAENNEQFF. DNA of the CDR3: TGCGCCAGCAGCTTGATGCTAGCGGAAAACAATGAGCAGTTCTTC.

The V and J genes are TRBV28 and TRBJ2-5, with TRBD2 as a possible D gene (6 bases). The DNA end lines up better with TRBJ2-7; the J call may be wrong. The germline gives CDR1 MDHEN, CDR2 SYDVKM. The length of the CDR3 is 14 residues. CDR3: CASNPGTRSYEQYF. In DNA, the CDR3 is TGTGCCAGCAACCCCGGGACTCGGTCCTACGAGCAGTACTTC.

This chain uses TRBV28 with TRBJ1-5, with 9 bases lining up with TRBD1. The trim removed 8 bases at V and 7 bases at J, leaving 15 bases unmatched. The CDR3 consists of 16 residues. From germline, CDR1 is MDHEN and CDR2 SYDVKM. As DNA, the CDR3 is TGTGCCAGCGTAAGCCCCCTGGGACAGGGCGGACAGCCCCAGCATTTT. Its protein product is CASVSPLGQGGQPQHF.

The chain recombines TRBV7-2 with TRBJ1-1, with a weak D call TRBD1 (6 bases). Germline assignment: CDR1 SGHTA and CDR2 FQGNSA. V was shortened by 1 base and J by 5 bases, with 23 bases between the two germline ends. This CDR3 is built from 18 residues. In DNA, the CDR3 is TGTGCCAGCAGCTTAGGGGGGGGCGCGGGAGGGGGGTCGACTGAAGCTTTCTTT. Protein product: CASSLGGGAGGGSTEAFF.

The chain employs TRBV5-1 and TRBJ1-4; no clear D. This CDR3 is built from 14 residues. The germline V and J ends were trimmed by 4 bases and 1 base, with 8 bases remaining between them. Germline V gene data show CDR1 as SGHRS and CDR2 as YFSETQ. The CDR3 loop is CASSPTGTNEKLFF. CDR3 coding DNA: TGCGCCAGCAGCCCGACTGGAACTAATGAAAAACTGTTTTTT.

The chain links TRBV9 to TRBJ2-2; TRBD2 aligns across 7 bases. V lost 0 bases to trimming and J lost 4 bases; unmatched junction nucleotides: 9. Germline CDR1 and CDR2: SGDLS and YYNGEE. CDR3 length: 17 amino acids. This CDR3 reads CASSVARASGLTGELFF. The DNA of the CDR3 is TGTGCCAGCAGCGTAGCAAGGGCTAGCGGACTCACCGGGGAGCTGTTTTTT.

The J gene is TRBJ2-5, the V gene TRBV21-1; TRBD1 was called by the table and not checked on the DNA. TRBV21-1 is marked as a pseudogene. The CDR3 sequence is 16 residues long. The CDR3 is CASSKVKGVPVCTQYF. In DNA form, the CDR3 reads TGTGCCAGCAGCAAAGTTAAGGGGGTGCCGGTGTGTACCCAGTACTTC.

The rearrangement uses TRBV5-8 and TRBJ2-4; 8 bases match TRBD1. J was trimmed by 8 bases and V by 5 bases; bases with no gene match: 9. The CDR3 has 14 residues. Germline loops: CDR1 SGHTS, CDR2 YDEGEE. CDR3 loop: CASRPDRGRDIQYF. DNA of the CDR3: TGTGCCAGCAGACCCGACAGGGGCCGGGACATTCAGTACTTC.

This clone was recorded once. This chain links TRBV6-1 with TRBJ1-2, with 10 bases aligning to TRBD1. V shed 5 bases and J 8 bases; nucleotides not matched to a gene: 11. This CDR3 is 15 amino acids long. Germline V CDR1 and CDR2: MNHNS, SASEGT. The CDR3 DNA sequence: TGTGCCAGCAGTCTAGGGACAGGGGAAGTGGAGGGCTACACCTTC. This codes for CASSLGTGEVEGYTF.

This chain connects TRBV10-3 to TRBJ1-5, with D perhaps TRBD1 (6 bases). Trimming removed 3 bases at V and 2 bases at J, with 17 bases between. Germline lookup yields CDR1 ENHRY and CDR2 SYGVKD. This CDR3 has 17 amino acids. CDR3 DNA sequence: TGTGCCATCAGTGACCTCGGGGGGGCCGGGGGCAATCAGCCCCAGCATTTT. As protein: CAISDLGGAGGNQPQHF.

The gene calls are TRBV5-1 and TRBJ1-4; 9 bases match TRBD1. The CDR3 contains 14 residues. Unmatched junction bases numbered 3, after V lost 4 bases and J lost 5 bases. The V gene's germline CDR1 is SGHRS and CDR2 YFSETQ. Here the CDR3 DNA reads TGCGCCAGCAGCCCCGGGACAGGGAATGAAAAACTGTTTTTT. This translates into CASSPGTGNEKLFF.

This rearrangement joins TRBV5-6 to TRBJ2-7, with 9 nucleotides matching TRBD2. CDR3 length: 14 residues. Germline CDR1 reads SGHDT; CDR2 reads YYEEEE. V shed 0 bases, J shed 7 bases, and the junction held 5 bases outside the gene matches. This CDR3 is CASSLGGGGEEQYF. The CDR3, as DNA: TGTGCCAGCAGCTTGGGCGGGGGGGGTGAGGAGCAGTACTTC.

The V call is TRBV11-3, the J call TRBJ2-2; TRBD2 aligns across 11 bases. The ends lost 1 base at V and 7 bases at J; junction bases unmatched: 8. The germline V gene has CDR1 SGHNT and CDR2 YENEEA. This CDR3 has 17 amino acids. CDR3 loop: CASSLGLTSGDHGELFF. In DNA, the CDR3 is TGTGCCAGCAGCTTAGGATTGACTAGCGGGGATCACGGGGAGCTGTTTTTT.

The chain joins TRBV19 to TRBJ1-1; 8 nucleotides align to TRBD1. Germline CDR1 LNHDA, CDR2 SQIVND (reference sequence). The length of the CDR3 is 15 residues. With 9 bases clipped from V and 2 bases from J, the junction kept 11 bases outside the gene matches. CDR3 amino acids: CASAGQVSRNTEAFF. The CDR3 coding sequence is TGTGCCAGCGCGGGACAGGTTAGTCGAAACACTGAAGCTTTCTTT.

The genes are TRBV9 and TRBJ2-5; TRBD1 might be the D (5 bases). CDR1 and CDR2 from the germline V gene are SGDLS and YYNGEE. The V end lost 3 bases, the J end lost 0 bases, and 6 bases lay between the germline ends. The CDR3 contains 13 residues. DNA of the CDR3: TGTGCCAGCAGCGAGGGGAACCAAGAGACCCAGTACTTC. Its translation: CASSEGNQETQYF.

This chain joins TRBV9 and TRBJ2-5; 9 bases fit TRBD2. Germline V gives CDR1 SGDLS, CDR2 YYNGEE. The V gene end was trimmed by 0 bases and the J gene end by 1 base; junction bases not matched to a gene: 7. The CDR3 extends over 17 amino acids. The CDR3 region has the DNA TGTGCCAGCAGCGTAGGGCTTAGCGGGGGTTTCCAAGAGACCCAGTACTTC. Translation: CASSVGLSGGFQETQYF.

This chain links TRBV28 with TRBJ2-5; D remains unclear. The CDR3 runs 14 residues. V lost 3 bases and J 4 bases, leaving 12 bases between the germline ends. The germline V gene encodes CDR1 MDHEN and CDR2 SYDVKM. The CDR3 DNA follows: TGTGCCAGCAGTTTTGAGTCACCCGGAGAGACCCAGTACTTC. This sequence encodes CASSFESPGETQYF.

The V and J genes are TRBV29-1 and TRBJ2-5; possibly TRBD1 for D (6 bases). Trimming took off 8 bases at V and 5 bases at J, with 24 bases between the two ends. CDR1 and CDR2 (germline): SQVTM, ANQGSEA. This CDR3 comprises 15 residues. The CDR3 is CSLDSGQGIMETQYF. CDR3 sequence (DNA): TGCAGCCTAGACTCGGGTCAGGGGATTATGGAGACCCAGTACTTC.

The genes are TRBV5-6 and TRBJ2-5; D not resolved. V shed 0 bases and J shed 13 bases, with 13 bases lying between them. CDR3 length: 12 amino acids. Germline V lookup: CDR1 SGHDT, CDR2 YYEEEE. The CDR3 here is CASSLATTGWYF. As DNA, the CDR3 is TGTGCCAGCAGCTTGGCTACGACTGGTTGGTACTTC.

In DNA, the CDR3 is TGTGCCAGTTACAGTACTGGGGCCAACGTCCTGACTTTC. Translation gives CASYSTGANVLTF. V is TRBV28 and J is TRBJ2-6; D remains ambiguous. Germline V gene lookup returns CDR1 MDHEN and CDR2 SYDVKM. V gave up 9 bases and J gave up 2 bases, with 8 bases separating them. This CDR3 region has 13 residues.

V and J are TRBV4-1 and TRBJ1-4, with D perhaps TRBD1 (6 bases). Germline lookup yields CDR1 MGHRA and CDR2 YSYEKL. Trimming removed 1 base at V and 3 bases at J, with 12 bases between. The CDR3 runs 16 residues. The CDR3 loop reads CASSQVVQGSNEKLFF. The CDR3 DNA reads TGCGCCAGCAGCCAAGTAGTTCAGGGGTCTAATGAAAAACTGTTTTTT.

CDR3 sequence: CASSAGQGVRGEKLFF. CDR3 coding DNA: TGTGCCAGCAGTGCGGGACAGGGAGTAAGGGGTGAAAAACTGTTTTTT. V gene TRBV25-1 combines with J gene TRBJ1-4; TRBD1 aligns across 9 bases. CDR3 length: 16 amino acids. J was trimmed by 7 bases and V by 4 bases; bases with no gene match: 10. Germline CDR1 and CDR2: MGHDK and SYGVNS.

This clone is a singleton in its sample. The chain carries TRBV19 and TRBJ1-6; 8 positions agree with TRBD1. The CDR3 contains 17 residues. The germline V gene has CDR1 LNHDA and CDR2 SQIVND (reference sequence). V was clipped by 5 bases and J by 0 bases; unmatched bases: 6. The CDR3 sequence: CASSSDRGGSYNSPLHF. CDR3 coding DNA: TGTGCCAGTAGTTCTGACAGGGGCGGCTCCTATAATTCACCCCTCCACTTT.

This clone has just a few counts. V usage is TRBV4-1 and J usage is TRBJ1-5, with 11 bases lining up with TRBD1. Looked up from germline, CDR1 is MGHRA and CDR2 is YSYEKL. Trimming removed 5 bases from V and 6 bases from J; junction bases left unmatched: 3. The CDR3 spans 14 residues. The CDR3 here is CASSYGTGGQPQHF. In DNA form, the CDR3 reads TGCGCCAGCAGCTACGGGACAGGGGGTCAGCCCCAGCATTTT.

This chain links TRBV2 with TRBJ1-1; 8 bases match TRBD1. Germline CDR1 is SNHLY and CDR2 is FYNNEI. V was pared by 8 bases and J by 3 bases, with 2 bases of the junction left unmatched. This CDR3 contains 12 residues. The DNA for the CDR3 is TGTGCCAGCGTACAGGGGGACACTGAAGCTTTCTTT. It translates to CASVQGDTEAFF.

This chain connects TRBV5-1 to TRBJ2-7; 10 nucleotides line up with TRBD1. The V and J ends lost 4 bases and 3 bases, in that order; junction bases with no gene match: 4. Germline V CDR1 and CDR2: SGHRS, YFSETQ. CDR3 length: 14 residues. The DNA of the CDR3 is TGCGCCAGCAGCCAGGGGACAGGGGACTACGAGCAGTACTTC. It yields the protein CASSQGTGDYEQYF.

This clone was observed a handful of times. V is TRBV2 and J is TRBJ2-1; TRBD1 matches at 7 bases. This CDR3 contains 15 residues. V lost 4 bases and J lost 5; bases outside the gene matches: 8. The V gene's germline CDR1 is SNHLY and CDR2 FYNNEI. The chain's CDR3 is CASSVTAGGNNEQFF. The CDR3 DNA is TGTGCCAGCAGTGTTACTGCAGGGGGTAACAATGAGCAGTTCTTC. Using reference TRBV2 and TRBJ2-1 for the parts outside the CDR3, the full variable domain is EPEVTQTPSHQVTQMGQEVILRCVPISNHLYFYWYRQILGQKVEFLVSFYNNEISEKSEIFDDQFSVERPDGSNFTLKIRSTKLEDSAMYFCASSVTAGGNNEQFFGPGTRLTVL.

V and J are TRBV28 and TRBJ2-1; 7 positions agree with TRBD2. The CDR3 is 12 amino acids. Unmatched junction bases numbered 5, after V lost 8 bases and J lost 7 bases. Per the germline V gene, CDR1 is MDHEN and CDR2 is SYDVKM. CDR3 coding DNA: TGTGCCAGCGGGGAGGGATGGAATGAGCAGTTCTTC. It codes for CASGEGWNEQFF.

This clone was counted only a few times. This chain uses TRBV5-1 with TRBJ1-2, with a tentative D call TRBD1 (5 bases). Between the trimmed V and J ends, which lost 2 bases and 8 bases, there was a span of 13 bases. This CDR3 is 13 amino acids long. Germline loops: CDR1 SGHRS, CDR2 YFSETQ. CDR3 protein: CASSLGQGRGYTF. The CDR3 region has the DNA TGCGCCAGCAGCTTAGGTCAGGGAAGAGGCTACACCTTC.